Below are 32 T cell receptor beta chains sequenced from a single sample in a study of T cells in Graves' hyperthyroidism and ophthalmopathy. TCR beta CDR3 regions were amplified from RNA. The TCR CDR3 was amplified in a first-round RT-PCR using the HTBI primer set. TCRdb passed the multiplex PCR reads through MiXCR, listing each CDR3 protein once. The repertoire consists of about 380,000 distinct CDR3 sequences, with around an eighth occurring once and the leading ten covering roughly 20%. The source material was blood. The source is a man aged 25-40 years with Graves' hyperthyroidism that later progressed to Graves' ophthalmopathy.

The gene calls are TRBV15 and TRBJ2-7; D gene ambiguous. V was trimmed by 3 bases and J by 0 bases, leaving 15 bases between them. Germline-derived CDR1 and CDR2 are LNHNV and YYDKDF (reference sequence). This CDR3 has 16 residues. The CDR3 sequence: CATSSQKVPSSYEQYF. In nucleotides, the CDR3 is TGTGCCACCAGCAGTCAAAAGGTGCCGAGCTCCTACGAGCAGTACTTC.

This clonotype was seen a few times. V and J are TRBV5-1 and TRBJ2-7; D possibly corresponds to TRBD1 (5 bases). The CDR3 loop spans 14 amino acids. Between the trimmed V and J ends, which lost 0 bases and 6 bases, there was a span of 13 bases. The germline V gene encodes CDR1 SGHRS and CDR2 YFSETQ. CDR3 nucleotides: TGCGCCAGCAGCTTGGAGGTCAGGGTAGCCGAGCAGTACTTC. Amino acids: CASSLEVRVAEQYF. The variable domain in full, completed from reference TRBV5-1 and TRBJ2-7, reads KAGVTQTPRYLIKTRGQQVTLSCSPISGHRSVSWYQQTPGQGLQFLFEYFSETQRNKGNFPGRFSGRQFSNSRSEMNVSTLELGDSALYLCASSLEVRVAEQYFGPGTRLTVT.

This clonotype was detected many times. This sequence joins TRBV11-2 and TRBJ2-3; D may be TRBD2 (5 bases). The CDR3 runs to 15 residues. The V gene's germline CDR1 is SGHAT and CDR2 FQNNGV. V lost 3 bases and J lost 1, with 11 bases in between. The CDR3 sequence: CASSFTMGGTDTQYF. The CDR3 nucleotides are TGTGCCAGCAGCTTCACTATGGGAGGCACAGATACGCAGTATTTT. The full variable domain, rest sourced from reference TRBV11-2 and TRBJ2-3, is EAGVAQSPRYKIIEKRQSVAFWCNPISGHATLYWYQQILGQGPKLLIQFQNNGVVDDSQLPKDRFSAERLKGVDSTLKIQPAKLEDSAVYLCASSFTMGGTDTQYFGPGTRLTVL.

This clonotype was recorded at least ten times. V and J are TRBV6-1 and TRBJ1-5; the D is unclear. The CDR3 contains 13 residues. Germline loops: CDR1 MNHNS, CDR2 SASEGT. V lost 2 bases and J lost 6, with 8 bases in between. DNA for the CDR3: TGTGCCAGCAGTGAATTGAGGACTCAGCCCCAGCATTTT. Amino acid sequence: CASSELRTQPQHF.

This clonotype has at least ten counts. The chain uses TRBV10-3 and TRBJ1-5; no firm D call. The V gene's germline CDR1 is ENHRY and CDR2 SYGVKD. V lost 3 bases, J lost 5 bases, and 8 bases lay in between. The CDR3 is 13 residues long. The CDR3 sequence: CAISEGGYQPQHF. CDR3 nucleotides: TGTGCCATCAGTGAAGGCGGATATCAGCCCCAGCATTTT.

J is TRBJ1-3 and V is TRBV5-1; 8 bases map to TRBD1. V lost 4 bases, J lost 2 bases, and 5 bases stayed unmatched. The CDR3 totals 15 residues. Germline CDR1 and CDR2: SGHRS and YFSETQ. The CDR3 nucleotides read TGCGCCAGCAGCCCGGACAGGGCAACTGGAAACACCATATATTTT. Amino acid sequence: CASSPDRATGNTIYF.

The chain carries TRBV27 and TRBJ2-7; the D is unclear. Per germline, CDR1 MNHEY and CDR2 SMNVEV (reference sequence). V was cut by 3 bases and J by 4 bases, with 13 bases left in between. This CDR3 has 14 amino acids. CDR3 bases: TGTGCCAGCAGTTTCGCAGGCCCTGATTACGAGCAGTACTTC. It specifies CASSFAGPDYEQYF.

This clonotype appeared a few times. V usage is TRBV29-1 and J usage is TRBJ2-5; 8 bases align to TRBD1. This CDR3 has 14 amino acids. Germline CDR1 is SQVTM and CDR2 is ANQGSEA. Germline trimming cut 5 bases from V and 5 bases from J; bases unmatched to any gene: 10. This chain's CDR3 is CSVPGQGVWETQYF. The CDR3 nucleotides read TGCAGCGTTCCCGGACAGGGAGTGTGGGAGACCCAGTACTTC.

This clonotype was counted only a few times. The CDR3 is CASSYRGGGTDTQYF. In nucleotides, the CDR3 is TGTGCCAGCAGTTACCGAGGGGGGGGGACAGATACGCAGTATTTT. The chain has TRBV6-2 or TRBV6-3 and TRBJ2-3, with D perhaps TRBD2 (7 bases). CDR3 length equals 15 residues. The germline V gene encodes CDR1 MNHEY and CDR2 SVGEGT. The V end was cut by 2 bases, the J end by 3 bases, with 12 bases between.

In regard to this clonotype: With a much larger clone just one base away, this may be a read error. The CDR3 sequence: CASSLTGAEPQHF. CDR3 in DNA: TGCGCCAGCAGTTTGACAGGGGCTGAGCCCCAGCATTTT. The chain has TRBV5-1 and TRBJ1-5, with 8 nucleotides matching TRBD1. In germline, CDR1 is SGHRS, CDR2 YFSETQ. J lost 8 bases, V lost 5 bases, and 6 bases had no gene match. The length of the CDR3 is 13 residues.

This clonotype has a count of ten or more. The CDR3 protein is CASSLPGSNTEAFF. The CDR3 DNA reads TGTGCCAGCAGCTTGCCGGGTTCGAACACTGAAGCTTTCTTT. The chain has TRBV7-8 and TRBJ1-1; D is uncertain. Germline CDR1 is SGHVS and CDR2 is FQNEAQ. The CDR3 has 14 amino acids. With 3 bases removed from V and 1 base from J, the gap between germline ends came to 9 bases.

V usage is TRBV7-8 and J usage is TRBJ2-6; D is uncertain. Trimming shortened V by 5 bases and J by 2 bases, and 19 bases separated the two germline ends. The CDR3 has 18 residues. Germline V lookup: CDR1 SGHVS, CDR2 FQNEAQ. The CDR3 DNA reads TGTGCCAGCAGCGGAAGTCAGAGGCAGTTGACTGGGGCCAACGTCCTGACTTTC. This translates into CASSGSQRQLTGANVLTF.

This clonotype was picked up many times. The J gene is TRBJ1-1, the V gene TRBV5-6; D gene unclear. The CDR3 is made up of 15 amino acids. Looked up from germline, CDR1 is SGHDT and CDR2 is YYEEEE. Trimming stripped 0 bases from V and 0 bases from J, with 9 bases between. CDR3 in amino acids: CASSLEEDLNTEAFF. The CDR3 region has the DNA TGTGCCAGCAGCTTGGAGGAGGACTTGAACACTGAAGCTTTCTTT.

In its sample, this clonotype was seen many times. The rearrangement links TRBV15 to TRBJ1-5; possibly TRBD1 for D (5 bases). This CDR3 region has 14 residues. Trimming took off 1 base at V and 3 bases at J, with 7 bases between the two ends. Germline CDR1 LNHNV, CDR2 YYDKDF (reference sequence). CDR3 sequence reads: CATSRAGVNQPQHF. CDR3 coding DNA: TGTGCCACCAGCAGAGCGGGGGTCAATCAGCCCCAGCATTTT.

The rearrangement links TRBV7-9 to TRBJ2-2; 9 bases are a match to TRBD1. The germline V gene encodes CDR1 SEHNR and CDR2 FQNEAQ (reference sequence). With V trimmed by 1 base and J by 10 bases, 4 bases remained unmatched. This CDR3 comprises 14 residues. CDR3 DNA sequence: TGTGCCAGCAGCTTAGACAGGGGGCGCGAGGAGCTGTTTTTT. Its translation: CASSLDRGREELFF.

The V and J genes are TRBV4-1 and TRBJ2-3; TRBD2 matches 11 bases. Germline trimming cut 0 bases from V and 5 bases from J; bases unmatched to any gene: 7. Looked up from germline, CDR1 is MGHRA and CDR2 is YSYEKL. The CDR3 has 17 amino acids. CDR3 bases: TGCGCCAGCAGCCAAGATCTTCAGCTAGCGGGGGGAGATACGCAGTATTTT. Its translation is CASSQDLQLAGGDTQYF.

This clonotype has just a few counts. The V call is TRBV6-1, the J call TRBJ1-2; 8 bases fit TRBD1. Germline loops: CDR1 MNHNS, CDR2 SASEGT. This CDR3 region has 16 residues. Losses at the gene ends were 5 bases for V and 7 bases for J; bases not matched to a gene: 15. The CDR3 spells CASSLLDRASGSGYTF. CDR3 DNA sequence: TGTGCCAGCAGTCTGCTGGACAGGGCGTCGGGGAGTGGCTACACCTTC.

On this clonotype itself: Possible read error: a much larger clone is one base away. The chain couples TRBV29-1 to TRBJ1-2; weak D call: TRBD1 (5 bases). The V end lost 4 bases, the J end lost 7 bases, and 13 bases lay between the germline ends. The CDR3 has 12 residues. Looked up from germline, CDR1 is SQVTM and CDR2 is ANQGSEA. CDR3 nucleotides: TGCAGCGTTGTGGAGGGGCGAGGTGGCTACACCTTC. This sequence encodes CSVVEGRGGYTF.

Many counts were recorded for this clonotype. V gene TRBV20-1 combines with J gene TRBJ2-1; 7 bases are a match to TRBD1. V lost 6 bases, J lost 2 bases, and 4 bases stayed unmatched. CDR3 length: 13 residues. CDR1 DFQATT and CDR2 SNEGSKA come from the germline V gene (reference sequence). CDR3: CSARTGAYNEQFF. The CDR3 coding sequence is TGCAGTGCGCGGACAGGTGCCTACAATGAGCAGTTCTTC.

V is TRBV7-9 and J is TRBJ1-4, with 7 bases identical to TRBD1. V was pared by 1 base and J by 3 bases, with 2 bases of the junction left unmatched. This CDR3 region has 15 residues. From germline, CDR1 is SEHNR and CDR2 FQNEAQ (reference sequence). The CDR3 region has the DNA TGTGCCAGCAGCTTAGGAGGGGGCCCTAATGAAAAACTGTTTTTT. Protein: CASSLGGGPNEKLFF.

As for this clonotype: This clone may be a read error of a much larger clone one base away. The CDR3 is CASSLGHPNYDCTF. CDR3 nucleotides: TGTGCCAGCAGTTTAGGACACCCGAACTATGACTGCACCTTC. The chain employs TRBV28 and TRBJ1-2, with a weak D call TRBD1 (5 bases). Trimming stripped 2 bases from V and 13 bases from J, with 20 bases between. The CDR3 sequence is 14 residues long. The germline gives CDR1 MDHEN, CDR2 SYDVKM.

This clonotype was picked up one time. This sequence joins TRBV6-1 and TRBJ2-3; TRBD1 might be the D (6 bases). This CDR3 has 15 residues. V was trimmed by 2 bases and J by 6 bases, leaving 15 bases between them. Germline CDR1 reads MNHNS; CDR2 reads SASEGT. The CDR3 is CASSEWSGDWDTQYF. The CDR3 region has the DNA TGTGCCAGCAGTGAATGGTCAGGGGATTGGGATACGCAGTATTTT.

As to this clonotype: At one end the junction does not follow the germline gene, possibly because of a read error. CDR3 coding DNA: TGCGCCAGCAGCACCGGACAGGGTACGGATCAGCTCCAGCATTTT. This encodes CASSTGQGTDQLQHF. This chain uses TRBV5-5 with TRBJ1-5, with 8 bases matching TRBD1. The germline V gene has CDR1 SGHKS and CDR2 YYEKEE (reference sequence). The CDR3 runs 15 residues.

This clonotype was detected a few times. CDR3 sequence (DNA): TGTGCCAGCAGCCCGGGACAGGTCTCGAGGGAGCAGTACTTC. The encoded protein is CASSPGQVSREQYF. This chain links TRBV9 with TRBJ2-7, with 8 bases identical to TRBD1. The ends lost 4 bases at V and 7 bases at J; junction bases unmatched: 10. Germline CDR1 is SGDLS and CDR2 is YYNGEE. This CDR3 is 14 amino acids long. The full variable domain, completed using reference TRBV9 and TRBJ2-7, is DSGVTQTPKHLITATGQRVTLRCSPRSGDLSVYWYQQSLDQGLQFLIQYYNGEERAKGNILERFSAQQFPDLHSELNLSSLELGDSALYFCASSPGQVSREQYFGPGTRLTVT.

This clonotype was seen at least ten times. This sequence joins TRBV5-5 and TRBJ2-3; 15 positions match TRBD2. Trimming took 3 bases from V and 4 from J; bases not matched to a gene: 0. Per germline, CDR1 SGHKS and CDR2 YYEKEE (reference sequence). The CDR3 covers 15 residues. Here the CDR3 DNA reads TGTGCCAGCAGCTGGACTAGCGGGGGGGCAGATACGCAGTATTTT. This codes for CASSWTSGGADTQYF.

Worth noting for this clonotype: This sequence may be a read error, since a much larger clone differs from it by one base. J is TRBJ2-5 and V is TRBV3-1, with D hard to call. Germline V gene lookup returns CDR1 LGHDT and CDR2 YNNKEL (reference sequence). CDR3 length equals 12 residues. CDR3 loop: CAISQMRETQYF. The CDR3 DNA sequence: TGTGCCATCAGCCAGATGAGGGAGACCCAGTACTTC.

The chain joins TRBV6-1 to TRBJ2-1, with TRBD1 identical over 7 bases. This CDR3 spans 15 amino acids. Per the germline V gene, CDR1 is MNHNS and CDR2 is SASEGT. J lost 2 bases, V lost 8 bases, and 9 bases had no gene match. CDR3 nucleotide sequence: TGTGCCAGCCATCCCCGGGACAGCACCTACAATGAGCAGTTCTTC. Protein: CASHPRDSTYNEQFF.

This clonotype was recorded many times. The genes are TRBV28 and TRBJ1-1; D gene uncertain. Between the trimmed V and J ends, which lost 6 bases and 0 bases, there was a span of 14 bases. This CDR3 has 15 residues. Germline V gene sequence: CDR1 MDHEN, CDR2 SYDVKM. The CDR3 spells CASSARATMNTEAFF. The DNA for the CDR3 is TGTGCCAGCAGCGCCCGAGCAACTATGAACACTGAAGCTTTCTTT.

This clonotype was observed a handful of times. The chain recombines TRBV20-1 with TRBJ2-1; D is ambiguous. Germline CDR1 DFQATT, CDR2 SNEGSKA (reference sequence). The V gene lost 2 bases and the J gene lost 9 bases, with 17 bases spanning the gap. The CDR3 extends over 14 amino acids. Here the CDR3 reads CSARTLADPAEQFF. In nucleotides, the CDR3 is TGCAGTGCTAGAACCCTCGCTGACCCTGCTGAGCAGTTCTTC.

Many counts were recorded for this clonotype. This rearrangement joins TRBV11-3 to TRBJ2-3, with D tentatively TRBD1 (6 bases). The CDR3 runs 12 residues. V shed 5 bases and J shed 6 bases, with 9 bases lying between them. Germline V CDR1 and CDR2: SGHNT, YENEEA. The CDR3 DNA sequence: TGTGCCAGCAGCCCCGGACAGGATACGCAGTATTTT. Translating it yields CASSPGQDTQYF.

V gene TRBV18 combines with J gene TRBJ2-7, with D tentatively TRBD1 (6 bases). V was cut by 1 base and J by 5 bases, with 21 bases left in between. The CDR3 contains 17 residues. Per germline, CDR1 KGHSH and CDR2 LQKENI. CDR3 DNA sequence: TGTGCCAGCTCACCACGCACAGGGAGTGCCTTTCGGGACGAGCAGTACTTC. Translated, it gives CASSPRTGSAFRDEQYF.

This clonotype showed up just a few times. The genes are TRBV14 and TRBJ2-1; D gene unclear. In germline, CDR1 is SGHDN, CDR2 FVKESK. The germline V and J ends were trimmed by 0 bases and 7 bases, with 13 bases remaining between them. This CDR3 comprises 15 residues. The CDR3 here is CASSQDLGNWNEQFF. In DNA form, the CDR3 reads TGTGCCAGCAGCCAAGATCTTGGGAATTGGAATGAGCAGTTCTTC.